Included here is one T cell receptor (beta chain) sequence, with context. V lost 1 base and J 0 bases, leaving 5 bases between the germline ends. This CDR3 has 14 residues. Germline lookup yields CDR1 SGHTA and CDR2 FQGTGA. Libraries were prepared by immunoSEQ multiplex PCR; TCRdb keeps only in-frame clonotypes and omits some of them. The data contain 60,000 to 85,000 clones, 70% to 90% of them seen just once; the ten biggest clones take up 15% to 20%. The entry originates in a study of blood T cell repertoires in COVID-19. The rearrangement uses TRBV7-3 and TRBJ2-3; D not certain. The TCR sequence derives from a human donor in a cohort sampled during active COVID-19. The sequenced material came from peripheral blood. CDR3 residues: CASSLRASTDTQYF. The CDR3 DNA reads TGTGCCAGCAGCTTAAGGGCCAGCACAGATACGCAGTATTTT.